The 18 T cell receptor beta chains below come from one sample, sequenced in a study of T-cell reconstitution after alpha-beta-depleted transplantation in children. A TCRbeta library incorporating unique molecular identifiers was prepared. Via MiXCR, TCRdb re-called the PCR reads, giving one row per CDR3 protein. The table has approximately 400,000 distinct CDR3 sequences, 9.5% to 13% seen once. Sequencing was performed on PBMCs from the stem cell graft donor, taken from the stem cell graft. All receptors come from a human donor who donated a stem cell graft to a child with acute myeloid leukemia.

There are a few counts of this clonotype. Here the CDR3 DNA reads TGTGCCACCAGTGATTCAAACACAGATACGCAGTATTTT. The encoded protein is CATSDSNTDTQYF. This sequence joins TRBV24-1 and TRBJ2-3; D is unclear. Trimming took 2 bases from V and 2 from J, leaving 4 bases between them. CDR3 length equals 13 residues. Germline-derived CDR1 and CDR2 are KGHDR and SFDVKD.

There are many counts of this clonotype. The CDR3 DNA is TGTGCCAGCAGCCCGAGGGGACTAGCGGTCGGGGGTTCCTACAATGAGCAGTTCTTC. This encodes CASSPRGLAVGGSYNEQFF. The V and J genes are TRBV4-2 and TRBJ2-1; 11 bases are a match to TRBD2. The germline CDR1 and CDR2 sequences are LGHNA and YNFKEQ. The CDR3 is made up of 19 amino acids. V lost 4 bases to trimming and J lost 1 base; unmatched junction nucleotides: 12.

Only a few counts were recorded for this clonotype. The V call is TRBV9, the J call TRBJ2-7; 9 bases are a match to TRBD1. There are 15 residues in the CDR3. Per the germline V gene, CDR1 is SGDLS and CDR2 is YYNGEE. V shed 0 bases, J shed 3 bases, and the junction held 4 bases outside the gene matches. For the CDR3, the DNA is TGTGCCAGCAGCGTAGAGACAGGGGGAGTCTACGAGCAGTACTTC. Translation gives CASSVETGGVYEQYF. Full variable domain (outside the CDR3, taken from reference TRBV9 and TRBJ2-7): DSGVTQTPKHLITATGQRVTLRCSPRSGDLSVYWYQQSLDQGLQFLIQYYNGEERAKGNILERFSAQQFPDLHSELNLSSLELGDSALYFCASSVETGGVYEQYFGPGTRLTVT.

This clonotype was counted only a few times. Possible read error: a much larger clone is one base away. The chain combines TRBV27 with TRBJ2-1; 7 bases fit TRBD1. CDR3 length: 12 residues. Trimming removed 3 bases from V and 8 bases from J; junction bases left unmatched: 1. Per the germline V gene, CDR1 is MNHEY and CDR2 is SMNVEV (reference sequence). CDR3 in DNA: TGTGCCAGCAGTTTGACAGGGCATGAGCAGTTCTTC. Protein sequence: CASSLTGHEQFF.

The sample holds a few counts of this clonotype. The CDR3 protein is CSVTGLQNTEAFF. The CDR3 coding sequence is TGCAGCGTTACAGGGTTACAGAACACTGAAGCTTTCTTT. The V call is TRBV29-1, the J call TRBJ1-1; TRBD1 might be the D (6 bases). Germline V CDR1 and CDR2: SQVTM, ANQGSEA. V lost 5 bases to trimming and J lost 1 base, with 11 bases between them. The CDR3 consists of 13 residues.

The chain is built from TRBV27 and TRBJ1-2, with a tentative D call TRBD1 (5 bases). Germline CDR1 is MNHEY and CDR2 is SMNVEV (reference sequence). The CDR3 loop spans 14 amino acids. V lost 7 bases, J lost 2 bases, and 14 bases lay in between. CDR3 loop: CASTIGGGNYGYTF. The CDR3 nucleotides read TGTGCCAGCACCATCGGTGGGGGGAACTATGGCTACACCTTC.

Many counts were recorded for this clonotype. The CDR3 sequence is CASSSGGPSSYNEQFF. CDR3 nucleotides: TGCGCCAGCAGCTCAGGGGGCCCGAGCTCCTACAATGAGCAGTTCTTC. The chain uses TRBV5-1 and TRBJ2-1, with 8 bases that match TRBD1. This CDR3 has 16 amino acids. CDR1 is SGHRS, CDR2 YFSETQ, per germline. The J segment lost 0 bases and the V segment lost 3 bases, leaving 5 bases of the junction unmatched.

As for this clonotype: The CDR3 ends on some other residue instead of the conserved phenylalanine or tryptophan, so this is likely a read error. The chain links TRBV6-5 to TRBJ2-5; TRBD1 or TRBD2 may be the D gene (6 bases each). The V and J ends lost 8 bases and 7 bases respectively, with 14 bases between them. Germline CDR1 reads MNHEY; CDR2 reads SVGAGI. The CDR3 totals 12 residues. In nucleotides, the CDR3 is TGTGCCAGCCCAGGGGACTCTGGGACCCAGTACTTG. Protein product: CASPGDSGTQYL.

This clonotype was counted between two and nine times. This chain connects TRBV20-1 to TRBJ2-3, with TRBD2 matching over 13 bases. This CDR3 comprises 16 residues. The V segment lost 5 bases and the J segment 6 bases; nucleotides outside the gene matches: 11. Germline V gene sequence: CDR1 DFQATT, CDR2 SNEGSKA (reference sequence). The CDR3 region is CSAALLAGGLGDTQYF. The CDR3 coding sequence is TGCAGTGCTGCCCTACTAGCGGGAGGGCTTGGGGATACGCAGTATTTT.

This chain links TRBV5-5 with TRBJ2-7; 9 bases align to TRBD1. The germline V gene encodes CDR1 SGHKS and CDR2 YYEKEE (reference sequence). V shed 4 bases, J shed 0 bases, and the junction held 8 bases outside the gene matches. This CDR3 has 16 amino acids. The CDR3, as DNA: TGTGCCAGCAGCGTGACCGGGACAGGGAGCTCCTACGAGCAGTACTTC. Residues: CASSVTGTGSSYEQYF.

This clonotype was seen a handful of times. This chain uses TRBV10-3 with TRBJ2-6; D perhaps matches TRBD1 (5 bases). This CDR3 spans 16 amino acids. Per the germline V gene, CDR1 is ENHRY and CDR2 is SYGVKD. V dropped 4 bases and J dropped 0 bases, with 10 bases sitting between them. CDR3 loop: CAISGLDSSGANVLTF. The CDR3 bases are TGTGCCATCAGTGGGCTTGACAGCTCTGGGGCCAACGTCCTGACTTTC.

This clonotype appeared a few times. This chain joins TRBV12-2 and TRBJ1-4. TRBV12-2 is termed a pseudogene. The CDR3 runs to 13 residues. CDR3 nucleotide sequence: TGTGCAAGTCGCTTAGCGCGGGGTGAAAAACTGTTTTTT. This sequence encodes CASRLARGEKLFF.

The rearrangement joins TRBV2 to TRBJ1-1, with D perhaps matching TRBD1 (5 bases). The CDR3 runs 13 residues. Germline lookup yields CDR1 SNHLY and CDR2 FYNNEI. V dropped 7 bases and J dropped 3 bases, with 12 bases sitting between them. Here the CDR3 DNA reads TGTGCCAGCATGGGGGGAGGGTACACTGAAGCTTTCTTT. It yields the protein CASMGGGYTEAFF. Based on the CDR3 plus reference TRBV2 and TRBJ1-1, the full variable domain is EPEVTQTPSHQVTQMGQEVILRCVPISNHLYFYWYRQILGQKVEFLVSFYNNEISEKSEIFDDQFSVERPDGSNFTLKIRSTKLEDSAMYFCASMGGGYTEAFFGQGTRLTVV.

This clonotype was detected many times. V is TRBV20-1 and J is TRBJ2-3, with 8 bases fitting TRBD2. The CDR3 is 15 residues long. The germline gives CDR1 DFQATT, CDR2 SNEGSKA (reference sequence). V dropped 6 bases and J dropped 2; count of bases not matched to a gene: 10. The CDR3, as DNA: TGCAGTGCAGGCTGGGGAGCGGGGGACACAGATACGCAGTATTTT. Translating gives CSAGWGAGDTDTQYF.

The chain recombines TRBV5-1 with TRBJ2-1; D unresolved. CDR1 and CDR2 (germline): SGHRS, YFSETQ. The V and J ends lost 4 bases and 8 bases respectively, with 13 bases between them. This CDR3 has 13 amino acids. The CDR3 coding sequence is TGCGCCAGCAGCCCAGTCGGTCGCGATGAGCAGTTCTTC. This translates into CASSPVGRDEQFF.

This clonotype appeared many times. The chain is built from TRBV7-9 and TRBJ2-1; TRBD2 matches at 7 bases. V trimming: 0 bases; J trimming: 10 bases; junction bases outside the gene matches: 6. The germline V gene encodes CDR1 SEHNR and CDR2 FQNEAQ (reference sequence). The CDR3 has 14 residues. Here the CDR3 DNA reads TGTGCCAGCAGCTTAGCGGGGGGGAGTAACGAGCAGTTCTTC. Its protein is CASSLAGGSNEQFF.

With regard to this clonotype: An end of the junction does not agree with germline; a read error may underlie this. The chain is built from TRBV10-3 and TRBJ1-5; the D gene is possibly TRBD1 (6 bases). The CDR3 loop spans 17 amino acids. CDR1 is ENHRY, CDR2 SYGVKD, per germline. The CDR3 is CAIIESTGRGPNQPQHF. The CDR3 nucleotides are TGTGCCATCATTGAGTCGACGGGCAGGGGACCCAATCAGCCCCAGCATTTT.

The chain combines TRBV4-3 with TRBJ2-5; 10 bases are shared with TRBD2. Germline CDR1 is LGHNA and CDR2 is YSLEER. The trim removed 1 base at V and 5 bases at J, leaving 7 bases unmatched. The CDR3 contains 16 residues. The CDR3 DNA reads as TGCGCCAGCAGCCAAGGGCTAGCGGGGGAACCGGAGACCCAGTACTTC. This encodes CASSQGLAGEPETQYF.